The table lists the clone carrying this T cell receptor (beta chain) with many counts. Its antigen is not identified. Diagnoses rested on clinical symptoms, serum thyroxine and TRAb, thyroid ultrasound and orbital computed tomography. J was trimmed by 6 bases and V by 8 bases; bases with no gene match: 13. This CDR3 region has 15 residues. The germline CDR1 and CDR2 sequences are KGHSH and LQKENI. These data originate in a study of T cells in Graves' hyperthyroidism and ophthalmopathy. TCR beta CDR3 region amplification was performed from RNA transcripts. Using the HTBI primer set, a first-round RT-PCR was run on the TCR CDR3. TCRdb passed the multiplex PCR reads through MiXCR, listing each CDR3 protein once. The table has approximately 370,000 distinct CDR3 sequences, just under 15% seen once. The study's findings and limits: Most clonotypes expanded in the thyroid (above 0.001) were also present in blood.

This clonotype originated in a woman in her thirties with Graves' hyperthyroidism. Source material: blood. The V gene is TRBV18, the J gene TRBJ2-1; TRBD2 matches at 7 bases. The CDR3 loop reads CASLDAWEGRNEQFF. The CDR3, as DNA: TGTGCCAGCCTCGACGCGTGGGAGGGCCGCAATGAGCAGTTCTTC.